What follows are 8 T cell receptor beta chains derived from one specimen sequenced in a study of cytomegalovirus exposure and HLA in healthy donors. Produced via immunoSEQ multiplex PCR; TCRdb's table is partial and in-frame only. The sample holds more than 110,000 clones, roughly 88% seen once. The specimen sequenced was PBMCs. The source is a woman under 30 in good health and CMV-seropositive.

The rearrangement links TRBV6-1 to TRBJ1-2; no clear D gene. CDR1 is MNHNS and CDR2 is SASEGT in the germline V gene. This CDR3 has 15 amino acids. Trimming removed 3 bases at V and 6 bases at J, with 17 bases between. The CDR3 nucleotides are TGTGCCAGCAGTGACGTCGCGGGGAATTATAATGGCTACACCTTC. This gives the protein CASSDVAGNYNGYTF.

As to this clone: The same CDR3 arises from other DNA sequences in this sample as well. This chain uses TRBV20-1 with TRBJ2-5, with no clear D. The germline V gene encodes CDR1 DFQATT and CDR2 SNEGSKA (reference sequence). The CDR3 spans 10 residues. V lost 6 bases to trimming and J lost 2 bases, with 4 bases between them. The CDR3 region is CSATQETQYF. The CDR3 region has the DNA TGCAGTGCGACTCAAGAGACCCAGTACTTC.

The CDR3 region has the DNA TGCGCCAGCAGCAAGGCCGGGACTAGCGGGACAGACAATGAGCAGTTCTTC. Protein: CASSKAGTSGTDNEQFF. V is TRBV5-1 and J is TRBJ2-1; TRBD2 matches at 13 bases. The CDR3 sequence is 17 residues long. V was pared by 4 bases and J by 5 bases, with 9 bases of the junction left unmatched. Per the germline V gene, CDR1 is SGHRS and CDR2 is YFSETQ.

This clone was counted between two and nine times. The chain is built from TRBV6-5 and TRBJ2-1, with TRBD2 identical over 13 bases. J gave up 10 bases and V 4 bases, and 10 bases lay outside the gene matches. CDR1 is MNHEY and CDR2 is SVGAGI in the germline V gene. The CDR3 has 16 residues. CDR3: CASSSWTSGSNLEQFF. The DNA of the CDR3 is TGTGCCAGCAGTTCCTGGACTAGCGGGAGCAACTTGGAGCAGTTCTTC.

The genes are TRBV10-2 and TRBJ2-5, with 10 bases aligning to TRBD2. CDR1 WSHSY and CDR2 SAAADI come from the germline V gene. V was pared by 8 bases and J by 2 bases, with 8 bases of the junction left unmatched. This CDR3 contains 15 residues. The CDR3 nucleotides are TGCGCCAGCGCGGCACTAGCGGGAAAACAAGAGACCCAGTACTTC. It specifies CASAALAGKQETQYF.

The chain employs TRBV27 and TRBJ2-3; weak D call: TRBD2 (5 bases). The ends were cut back, 6 bases at V and 3 bases at J, with 19 bases in the middle. Germline V CDR1 and CDR2: MNHEY, SMNVEV (reference sequence). The CDR3 consists of 16 residues. The CDR3 region is CASRRNSGTPTDTQYF. The DNA for the CDR3 is TGTGCCAGCAGGCGCAACAGCGGAACCCCAACAGATACGCAGTATTTT.

V usage is TRBV13 and J usage is TRBJ2-3, with D tentatively TRBD2 (6 bases). The ends were cut back, 5 bases at V and 2 bases at J, with 17 bases in the middle. This CDR3 has 16 amino acids. Germline lookup yields CDR1 PRHDT and CDR2 FYEKMQ (reference sequence). The CDR3 sequence is CASSPREGEDTDTQYF. The CDR3 coding sequence is TGTGCCAGCAGCCCTAGGGAAGGGGAGGACACAGATACGCAGTATTTT. Using reference TRBV13 and TRBJ2-3 for the parts outside the CDR3, the full variable domain is AAGVIQSPRHLIKEKRETATLKCYPIPRHDTVYWYQQGPGQDPQFLISFYEKMQSDKGSIPDRFSAQQFSDYHSELNMSSLELGDSALYFCASSPREGEDTDTQYFGPGTRLTVL.

The chain links TRBV7-2 to TRBJ2-2; 10 bases line up with TRBD2. V dropped 1 base and J dropped 5; count of bases not matched to a gene: 13. This CDR3 is built from 19 residues. CDR1 is SGHTA and CDR2 is FQGNSA in the germline V gene. Here the CDR3 reads CASSLGASGGREGTGELFF. The DNA of the CDR3 is TGTGCCAGCAGCTTAGGGGCTAGCGGGGGTAGAGAGGGGACCGGGGAGCTGTTTTTT.